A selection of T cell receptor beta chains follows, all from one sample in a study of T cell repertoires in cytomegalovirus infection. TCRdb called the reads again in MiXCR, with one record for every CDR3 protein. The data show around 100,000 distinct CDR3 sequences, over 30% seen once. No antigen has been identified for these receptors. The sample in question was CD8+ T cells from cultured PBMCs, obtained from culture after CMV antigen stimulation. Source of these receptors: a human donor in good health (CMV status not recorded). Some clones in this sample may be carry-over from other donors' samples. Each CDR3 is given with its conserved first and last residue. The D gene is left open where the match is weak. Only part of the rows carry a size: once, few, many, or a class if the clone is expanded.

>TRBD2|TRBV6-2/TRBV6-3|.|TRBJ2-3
TGTGCCAGCAGAGCCCCGGGACTAGCGGAGCCAGATACGCAGTATTTT
CASRAPGLAEPDTQYF
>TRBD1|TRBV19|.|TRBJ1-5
TGTGCCAGTAGCGGCAGGGGGCTTCAGCCCCAGCATTTT
CASSGRGLQPQHF
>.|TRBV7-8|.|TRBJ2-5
TGTGCCAGCAGCCACCGGACAGCTAAAGAGACCCAGTACTTC
CASSHRTAKETQYF
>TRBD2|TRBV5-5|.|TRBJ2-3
TGTGCCAGCAGCTTGTCCAGCGGGGGAAGCACAGATACGCAGTATTTT
CASSLSSGGSTDTQYF
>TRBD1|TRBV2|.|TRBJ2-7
TGTGCCAGCAGTGAAATCGAGACAGGGGCCCCCTACGAGCAGTACTTC
CASSEIETGAPYEQYF
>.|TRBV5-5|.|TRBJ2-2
TGTGCCAGCAGCCTGGAGGGGCCGAGACGGACCGGGGAGCTGTTTTTT
CASSLEGPRRTGELFF
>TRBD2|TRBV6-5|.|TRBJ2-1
TGTGCCGCCGGGGGGGGGCCCTACAATGAGCAGTTCTTC
CAAGGGPYNEQFF
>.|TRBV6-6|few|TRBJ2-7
TGTGCCAGCAGTTACGAGGGGGGGGCCCCCTACGAGCAGTACTTC
CASSYEGGAPYEQYF
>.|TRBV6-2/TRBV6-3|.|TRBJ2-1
TGTGCCAGCAGTTTACTAGACACCAATGAGCAGTTCTTC
CASSLLDTNEQFF
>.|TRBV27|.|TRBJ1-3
TGTGCCAGCAGTTTATACGGAGGGAGGGGAAACACCATATATTTT
CASSLYGGRGNTIYF
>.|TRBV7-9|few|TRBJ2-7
TGTGCCAGCAGCCTTCGGCAGGGACCCTCCTACGAGCAGTACTTC
CASSLRQGPSYEQYF
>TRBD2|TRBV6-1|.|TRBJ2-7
TGTGCCAGCAGTGCCCCGCTAGCGGGGGTCGCCTACGAGCAGTACTTC
CASSAPLAGVAYEQYF
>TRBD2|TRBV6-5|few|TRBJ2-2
TGTGCCAGCAGTTACTCCCGGGGGGGGGCCGCCAACACCGGGGAGCTGTTTTTT
CASSYSRGGAANTGELFF
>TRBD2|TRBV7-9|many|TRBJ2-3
TGTGCCAGCACCAAAACAGGGACTAGCGTATCCGGAGATACGCAGTATTTT
CASTKTGTSVSGDTQYF
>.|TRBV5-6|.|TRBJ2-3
TGTGCCAGCAGCGGTCTGACACGGGATGGCACAGATACGCAGTATTTT
CASSGLTRDGTDTQYF
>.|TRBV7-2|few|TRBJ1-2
TGTGCCAGCAGCTTAGAGGGGGATATGAATGGCTACACCTTC
CASSLEGDMNGYTF
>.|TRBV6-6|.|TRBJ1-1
TGTGCCAGCAGTACCCACCCTCAGACAGGGAACACTGAAGCTTTCTTT
CASSTHPQTGNTEAFF
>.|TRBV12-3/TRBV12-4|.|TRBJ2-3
TGTGCCAGCAGTCCCTACAGGGCGGGCACAGATACGCAGTATTTT
CASSPYRAGTDTQYF
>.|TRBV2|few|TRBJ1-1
TGTGCCAGCAGTGAAAGTGGGGGAGGCGACACTGAAGCTTTCTTT
CASSESGGGDTEAFF
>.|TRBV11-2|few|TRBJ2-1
TGTGCCAGCAGCTTAGCACGGATTAGCTCCTACAATGAGCAGTTCTTC
CASSLARISSYNEQFF
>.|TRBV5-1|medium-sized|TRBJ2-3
TGCGCCAGCAGCTTTGGATGGTCCGGGGGAGCGGGAGATACGCAGTATTTT
CASSFGWSGGAGDTQYF
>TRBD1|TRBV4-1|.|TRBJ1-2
TGCGCCAGCAGCCAAGATCCCGAGACAGGGGGCACCGTCTATGGCTACACCTTC
CASSQDPETGGTVYGYTF
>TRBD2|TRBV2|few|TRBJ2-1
TGTGCCAGCAGTTATCCTAGCGGGGGGGGCAATGAGCAGTTCTTC
CASSYPSGGGNEQFF
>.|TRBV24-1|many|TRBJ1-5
TGTGCCACCAGTGATGGGCGTTTTGGCAATCAGCCCCAGCATTTT
CATSDGRFGNQPQHF
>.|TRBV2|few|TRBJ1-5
TGTGCCAGCCGACAGTACTTCAATCAGCCCCAGCATTTT
CASRQYFNQPQHF
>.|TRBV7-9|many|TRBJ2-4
TGTGCCAGCAGCAGAACCGTAGCCAAAAACATTCAGTACTTC
CASSRTVAKNIQYF
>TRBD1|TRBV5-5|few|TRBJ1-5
TGTGCCAGCAGCTTACTACAGGGGAGCAATCAGCCCCAGCATTTT
CASSLLQGSNQPQHF
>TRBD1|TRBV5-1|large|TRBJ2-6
TGCGCCAGCAGCTCCACAGGGGTTCACTCTGGGGCCAACGTCCTGACTTTC
CASSSTGVHSGANVLTF
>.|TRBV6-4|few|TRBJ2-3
TGTGCCAGCAGTGACTCACCGGAGCCTGGACATACGCAGTATTTT
CASSDSPEPGHTQYF
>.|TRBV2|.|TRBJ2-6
TGTGCCAGCAGTGAAGCCCTACTCAGGGGTGTCCTGACTTTC
CASSEALLRGVLTF
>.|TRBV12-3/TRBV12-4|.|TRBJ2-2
TGTGCCAGCAGTTTAGCGCGTAGAGCGAGCACCGGGGAGCTGTTTTTT
CASSLARRASTGELFF
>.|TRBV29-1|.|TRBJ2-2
TGCAGCACCGCTCGAGGGGACACCGGGGAGCTGTTTTTT
CSTARGDTGELFF
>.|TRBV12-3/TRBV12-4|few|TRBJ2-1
TGTGCCAGCAGTTTTCAGGGTACGGACAATGAGCAGTTCTTC
CASSFQGTDNEQFF
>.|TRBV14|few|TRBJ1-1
TGTGCCAGCAGCCAAAGGCGGAAAATACGCTTGGACACTGAAGCTTTCTTT
CASSQRRKIRLDTEAFF
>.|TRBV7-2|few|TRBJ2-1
TGTGCCAGCAGCTTTGGGCAGGCCTACAATGAGCAGTTCTTC
CASSFGQAYNEQFF
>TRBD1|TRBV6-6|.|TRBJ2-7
TGTGCCAGCAGTGTTAGCGGGACAGGGGGCAGCTACGAGCAGTACTTC
CASSVSGTGGSYEQYF
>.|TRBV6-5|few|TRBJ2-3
TGTGCCAGCAGTTACTCGAGGGGTCACACAGATACGCAGTATTTT
CASSYSRGHTDTQYF
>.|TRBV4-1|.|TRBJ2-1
TGCGCCAGCAGCCAAGAACCTAATGAGATTGAGCAGTTCTTC
CASSQEPNEIEQFF
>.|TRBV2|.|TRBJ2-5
TGTGCCAGCAGTGAAGACCCAGGGAGAGAGACCCAGTACTTC
CASSEDPGRETQYF
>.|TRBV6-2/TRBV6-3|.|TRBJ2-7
TGTGCCAGCAGTTACCTCGACTCCTCTCACCCAACACGCTACGAGCAGTACTTC
CASSYLDSSHPTRYEQYF
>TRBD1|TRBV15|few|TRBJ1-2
TGTGCCACCAGCAGAGATGGGACAGGGGGGAACGGCTACACCTTC
CATSRDGTGGNGYTF
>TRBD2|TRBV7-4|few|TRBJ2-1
TGTGCCAGCAGCGTCCTAGCGGGGGGGGACAATGAGCAGTTCTTC
CASSVLAGGDNEQFF
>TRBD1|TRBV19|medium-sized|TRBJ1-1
TGTGCCAGTAGGACCAGCCGGACAGGGCCCACTGAAGCTTTCTTT
CASRTSRTGPTEAFF
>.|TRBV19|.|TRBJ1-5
TGTGCCAGTAGTATCGAAGGTTTCAATCAGCCCCAGCATTTT
CASSIEGFNQPQHF